Reported below is one T cell receptor beta chain. Germline V gene data show CDR1 as MDHEN and CDR2 as SYDVKM. Unmatched junction bases numbered 1, after V lost 5 bases and J lost 0 bases. The CDR3 runs to 14 residues. The data derive from a study of blood T cell repertoires in COVID-19. Study-level background: The United States, Italy and Spain were the sources of the acute and convalescent COVID-19 samples.

This table comes from immunoSEQ multiplex PCR, and its TCRdb copy is limited to in-frame clones, with some not included. The table includes about 58,000 clones, more than 85% detected once. The chain employs TRBV28 and TRBJ1-1; 9 bases fit TRBD1. The sequence was collected from a woman in her seventies with active COVID-19. The source material was peripheral blood. DNA of the CDR3: TGTGCCAGCAGTGGGACAGGGCTGAACACTGAAGCTTTCTTT. The encoded protein is CASSGTGLNTEAFF.